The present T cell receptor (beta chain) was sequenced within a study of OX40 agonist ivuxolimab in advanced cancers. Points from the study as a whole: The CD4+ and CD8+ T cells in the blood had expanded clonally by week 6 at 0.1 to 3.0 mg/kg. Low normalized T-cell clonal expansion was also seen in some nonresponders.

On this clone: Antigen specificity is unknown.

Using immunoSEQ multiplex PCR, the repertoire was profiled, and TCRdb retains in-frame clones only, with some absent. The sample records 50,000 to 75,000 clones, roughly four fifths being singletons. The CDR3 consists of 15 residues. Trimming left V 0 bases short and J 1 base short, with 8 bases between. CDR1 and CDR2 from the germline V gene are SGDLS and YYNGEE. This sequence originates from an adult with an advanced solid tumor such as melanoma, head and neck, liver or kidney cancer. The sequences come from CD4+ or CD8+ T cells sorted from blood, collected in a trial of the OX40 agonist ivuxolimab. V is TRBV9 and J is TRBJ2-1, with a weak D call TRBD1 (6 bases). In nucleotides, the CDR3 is TGTGCCAGCAGCGTAGCTGGACAGTCCTACAATGAGCAGTTCTTC. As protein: CASSVAGQSYNEQFF.